The T cell receptor (beta chain) under discussion was sequenced for a study of STAT5B mutations in CD4+ large granular lymphocyte leukemia. Produced via immunoSEQ multiplex PCR; TCRdb's table is partial and in-frame only. Counted here are 15,000 to 20,000 clones, 84% occurring once; the ten biggest clones make up roughly 13%. In this sample, this clone turned up once. This CDR3 region has 13 residues. V lost 8 bases and J lost 7; bases outside the gene matches: 5. The germline V gene has CDR1 KGHSH and CDR2 LQKENI. This receptor was taken from a human donor in good health. Sequencing was carried out using CD4+ T cells from blood buffy coats. The chain employs TRBV18 and TRBJ2-7; 13 bases fit TRBD2. For the CDR3, the DNA is TGTGCCAGCACTAGCGGGAGGGTTCGGGAGCAGTACTTC. Its translation: CASTSGRVREQYF. The variable domain in full, with the rest retrieved from reference TRBV18 and TRBJ2-7, is NAGVMQNPRHLVRRRGQEARLRCSPMKGHSHVYWYRQLPEEGLKFMVYLQKENIIDESGMPKERFSAEFPKEGPSILRIQQVVRGDSAAYFCASTSGRVREQYFGPGTRLTVT.